Listed below are T cell receptor beta chains from one sample, sequenced in a study of OX40 agonist ivuxolimab in advanced cancers. This table comes from immunoSEQ multiplex PCR, and its TCRdb copy is limited to in-frame clones, with some not included. Here the sample spans tens of thousands of clones, approximately 81% being singletons. Sequenced material: CD4+ or CD8+ T cells sorted from blood, taken in a trial of the OX40 agonist ivuxolimab. These receptor sequences come from an adult with an advanced solid tumor such as melanoma, head and neck, liver or kidney cancer. Each CDR3 is given with its conserved first and last residue. The order of the fields is clone size, J gene, D gene, V gene, CDR3 DNA, CDR3 protein. D genes are given only for firm matches. Clone size, where shown, is once, few, many, or a class for clones that have expanded.

clone_size: -; j_call: TRBJ1-2; d_call: -; v_call: TRBV11-1; cdr3_nt: TGTGCCAGCAGCTTTTTGGGGGCGCGCGGCTACACCTTC; cdr3_aa: CASSFLGARGYTF
clone_size: -; j_call: TRBJ1-4; d_call: -; v_call: TRBV6-6; cdr3_nt: TGTGCCAGCAGTACATCGACCTTACCGAATGAAAAACTGTTTTTT; cdr3_aa: CASSTSTLPNEKLFF
clone_size: -; j_call: TRBJ2-5; d_call: -; v_call: TRBV5-6; cdr3_nt: TGTGCCAGCAGCTTGATGGGGGGAAAGGTGGTGGAGACCCAGTACTTC; cdr3_aa: CASSLMGGKVVETQYF
clone_size: -; j_call: TRBJ2-5; d_call: -; v_call: TRBV19; cdr3_nt: TGTGCCAGTAGTATTTTGGGGGCTGGAACCCCAGAGACCCAGTACTTC; cdr3_aa: CASSILGAGTPETQYF
clone_size: -; j_call: TRBJ1-5; d_call: -; v_call: TRBV5-8; cdr3_nt: TGTGCCAGCAGCTCGGATTTAGGGGTCGGGGGCAATCAGCCCCAGCATTTT; cdr3_aa: CASSSDLGVGGNQPQHF
clone_size: -; j_call: TRBJ2-7; d_call: -; v_call: TRBV15; cdr3_nt: TGTGCCACCAGCAGAGTGGGTCGAGGGCCCTACGAGCAGTACTTC; cdr3_aa: CATSRVGRGPYEQYF
clone_size: few; j_call: TRBJ1-2; d_call: -; v_call: TRBV9; cdr3_nt: TGTGCCAGCAGCGCGGACCGCGGTGGCTACACCTTC; cdr3_aa: CASSADRGGYTF
clone_size: -; j_call: TRBJ2-1; d_call: -; v_call: TRBV7-9; cdr3_nt: TGTGCCAGCAGCTTTCGACACAATGAGCAGTTCTTC; cdr3_aa: CASSFRHNEQFF
clone_size: -; j_call: TRBJ1-2; d_call: -; v_call: TRBV28; cdr3_nt: TGTGCCAGCAGTACAGCCAGGGATGGCTACACCTTC; cdr3_aa: CASSTARDGYTF
clone_size: once; j_call: TRBJ1-1; d_call: -; v_call: TRBV29-1; cdr3_nt: TGCAGCGTGGGGGAGACTGAAGCTTTCTTT; cdr3_aa: CSVGETEAFF
clone_size: -; j_call: TRBJ1-2; d_call: TRBD1; v_call: TRBV18; cdr3_nt: TGTGCCAGCTCACCCGAGACAGGGGTTTTCGGCTACACCTTC; cdr3_aa: CASSPETGVFGYTF